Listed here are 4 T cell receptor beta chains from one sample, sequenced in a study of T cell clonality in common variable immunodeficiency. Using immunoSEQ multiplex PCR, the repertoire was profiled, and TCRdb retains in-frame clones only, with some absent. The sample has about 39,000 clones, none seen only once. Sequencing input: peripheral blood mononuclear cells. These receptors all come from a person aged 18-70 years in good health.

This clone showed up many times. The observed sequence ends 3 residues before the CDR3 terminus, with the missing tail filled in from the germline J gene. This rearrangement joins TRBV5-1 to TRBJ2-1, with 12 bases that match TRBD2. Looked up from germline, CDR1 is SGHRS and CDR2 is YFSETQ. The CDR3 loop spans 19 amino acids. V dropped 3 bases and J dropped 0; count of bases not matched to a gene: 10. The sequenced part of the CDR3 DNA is TGCGCCAGCAGCTGGCGAGGGCTAGCGGGAGGGAGCTCCTACAATGAG. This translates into CASSWRGLAGGSSYNE. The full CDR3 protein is CASSWRGLAGGSSYNEQFF.

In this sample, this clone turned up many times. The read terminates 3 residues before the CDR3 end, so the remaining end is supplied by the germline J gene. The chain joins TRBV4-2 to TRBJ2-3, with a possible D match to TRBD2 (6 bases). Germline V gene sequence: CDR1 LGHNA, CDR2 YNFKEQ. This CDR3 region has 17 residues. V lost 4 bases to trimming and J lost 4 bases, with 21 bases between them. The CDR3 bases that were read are TGTGCCAGCAGCCGATTACTAGCTCCGTCGATCGCAGATACG. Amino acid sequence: CASSRLLAPSIADT. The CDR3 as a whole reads CASSRLLAPSIADTQYF.

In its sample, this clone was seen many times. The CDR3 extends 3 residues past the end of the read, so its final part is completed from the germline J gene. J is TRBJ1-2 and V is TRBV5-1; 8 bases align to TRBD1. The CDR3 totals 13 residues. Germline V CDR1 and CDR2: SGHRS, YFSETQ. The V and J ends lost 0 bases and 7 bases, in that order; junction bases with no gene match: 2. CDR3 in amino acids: CASSLAQGGGYTF. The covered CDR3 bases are TGCGCCAGCAGCTTGGCACAGGGGGGTGGC.

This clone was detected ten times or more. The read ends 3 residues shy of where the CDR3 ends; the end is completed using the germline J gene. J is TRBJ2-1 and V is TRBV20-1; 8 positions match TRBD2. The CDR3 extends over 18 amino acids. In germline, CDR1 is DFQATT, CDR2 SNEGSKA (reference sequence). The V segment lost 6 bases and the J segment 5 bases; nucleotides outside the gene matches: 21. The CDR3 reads CSALGLADYPFYDNEQFF. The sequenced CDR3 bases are TGCAGTGCCCTCGGACTAGCAGATTATCCTTTTTATGACAATGAG.